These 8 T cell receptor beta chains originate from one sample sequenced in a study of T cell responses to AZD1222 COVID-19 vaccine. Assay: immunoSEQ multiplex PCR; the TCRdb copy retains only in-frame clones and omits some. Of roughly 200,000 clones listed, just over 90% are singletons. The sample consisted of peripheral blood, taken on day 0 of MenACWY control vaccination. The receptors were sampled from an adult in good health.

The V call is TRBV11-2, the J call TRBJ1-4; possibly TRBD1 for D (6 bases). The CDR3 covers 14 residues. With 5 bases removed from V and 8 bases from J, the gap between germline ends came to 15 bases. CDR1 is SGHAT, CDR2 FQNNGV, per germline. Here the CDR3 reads CASSHQGLGEKLFF. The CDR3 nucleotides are TGTGCCAGCAGCCACCAGGGGTTGGGGGAAAAACTGTTTTTT. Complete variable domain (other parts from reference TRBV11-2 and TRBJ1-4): EAGVAQSPRYKIIEKRQSVAFWCNPISGHATLYWYQQILGQGPKLLIQFQNNGVVDDSQLPKDRFSAERLKGVDSTLKIQPAKLEDSAVYLCASSHQGLGEKLFFGSGTQLSVL.

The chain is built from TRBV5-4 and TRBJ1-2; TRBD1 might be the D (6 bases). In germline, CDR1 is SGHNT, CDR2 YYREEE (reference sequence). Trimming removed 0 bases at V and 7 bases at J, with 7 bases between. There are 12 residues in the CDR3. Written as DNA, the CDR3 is TGTGCCAGCAGCTTGGACAGGGTTGGCTACACCTTC. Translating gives CASSLDRVGYTF.

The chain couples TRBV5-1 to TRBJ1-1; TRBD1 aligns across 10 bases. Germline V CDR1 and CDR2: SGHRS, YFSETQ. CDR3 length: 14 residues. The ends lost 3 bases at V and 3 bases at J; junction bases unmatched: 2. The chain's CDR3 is CASSSGTGDTEAFF. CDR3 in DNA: TGCGCCAGCAGCTCGGGGACAGGGGACACTGAAGCTTTCTTT. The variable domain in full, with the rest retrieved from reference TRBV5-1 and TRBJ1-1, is KAGVTQTPRYLIKTRGQQVTLSCSPISGHRSVSWYQQTPGQGLQFLFEYFSETQRNKGNFPGRFSGRQFSNSRSEMNVSTLELGDSALYLCASSSGTGDTEAFFGQGTRLTVV.

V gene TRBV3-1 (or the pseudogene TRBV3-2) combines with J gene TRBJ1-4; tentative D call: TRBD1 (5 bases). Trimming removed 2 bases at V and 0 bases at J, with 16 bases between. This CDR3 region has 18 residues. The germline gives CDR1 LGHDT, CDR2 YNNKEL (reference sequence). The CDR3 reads CASSQRRVWGATNEKLFF. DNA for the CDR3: TGTGCCAGCAGCCAACGCCGGGTTTGGGGCGCAACTAATGAAAAACTGTTTTTT.

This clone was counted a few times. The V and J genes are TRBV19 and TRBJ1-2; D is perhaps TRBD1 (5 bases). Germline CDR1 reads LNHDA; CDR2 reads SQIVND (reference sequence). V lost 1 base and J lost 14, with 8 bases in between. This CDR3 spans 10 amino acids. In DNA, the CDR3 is TGTGCCAGTAGTATAGGAAGGGGAACCTTC. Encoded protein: CASSIGRGTF.

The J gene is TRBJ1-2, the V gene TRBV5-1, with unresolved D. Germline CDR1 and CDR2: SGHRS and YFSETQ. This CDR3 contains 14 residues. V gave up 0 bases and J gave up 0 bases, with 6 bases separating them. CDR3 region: CASSLDGTNYGYTF. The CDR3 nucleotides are TGCGCCAGCAGCTTGGACGGGACTAACTATGGCTACACCTTC.

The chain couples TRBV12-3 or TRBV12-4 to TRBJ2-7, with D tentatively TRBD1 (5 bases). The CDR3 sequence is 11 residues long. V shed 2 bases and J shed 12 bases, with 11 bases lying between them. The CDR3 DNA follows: TGTGCCAGCAGTTTATATAGGGGAATGTACTTC. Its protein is CASSLYRGMYF.

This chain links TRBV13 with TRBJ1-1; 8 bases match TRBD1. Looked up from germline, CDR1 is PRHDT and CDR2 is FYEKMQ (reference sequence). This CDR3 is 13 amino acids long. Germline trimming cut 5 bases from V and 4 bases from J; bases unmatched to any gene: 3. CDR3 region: CASSGQGSTEAFF. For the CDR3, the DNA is TGTGCCAGCAGCGGACAGGGAAGCACTGAAGCTTTCTTT.